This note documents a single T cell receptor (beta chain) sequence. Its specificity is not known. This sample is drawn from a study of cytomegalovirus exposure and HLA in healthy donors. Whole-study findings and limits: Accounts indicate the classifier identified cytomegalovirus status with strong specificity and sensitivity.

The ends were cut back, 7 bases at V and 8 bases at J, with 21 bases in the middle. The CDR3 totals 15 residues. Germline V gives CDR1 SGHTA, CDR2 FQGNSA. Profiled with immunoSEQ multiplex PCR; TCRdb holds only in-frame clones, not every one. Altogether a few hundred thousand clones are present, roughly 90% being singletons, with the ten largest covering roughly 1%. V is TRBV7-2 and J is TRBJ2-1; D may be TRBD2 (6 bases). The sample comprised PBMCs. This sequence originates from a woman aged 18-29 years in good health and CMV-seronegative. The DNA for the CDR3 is TGTGCCAGCATCCCAAGGGACTTCGCCCTAGATGAGCAGTTCTTC. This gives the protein CASIPRDFALDEQFF.